This T cell receptor (beta chain) was captured in a study of response to subunit inactivated influenza vaccine. Overall study results and limits: After each seasonal influenza vaccination, few new T cells are recruited, the authors suggested.

This clonotype came up a few times. The antigen is not known. TCRdb reanalysed the RT-PCR reads using MiXCR and keeps one entry per CDR3 protein. The sample holds 700,000 to 800,000 distinct CDR3 sequences, approximately 18% seen once. In germline, CDR1 is SGHTA, CDR2 FQGNSA. V was clipped by 2 bases and J by 5 bases; unmatched bases: 1. This CDR3 region has 14 residues. The receptor was isolated from a man aged 45-65 years who received an inactivated influenza vaccine. Material: PBMCs from blood, obtained roughly 5 days after vaccination. The rearrangement uses TRBV7-2 and TRBJ2-3, with 10 bases identical to TRBD2. DNA of the CDR3: TGTGCCAGCAGCTTAACTAGCGGGATAGATACGCAGTATTTT. The encoded protein is CASSLTSGIDTQYF.